This T cell receptor (beta chain) was recorded in a study of cytomegalovirus exposure and HLA in healthy donors. Vbeta (60) and Jbeta (13) primers were used in the PCR. Sequenced by immunoSEQ multiplex PCR; TCRdb stores in-frame clones only, minus some. The table records 180,000 or so clones, approximately 86% of them present only once. This clone was observed once. The CDR3 is 15 amino acids. In germline, CDR1 is SNHLY, CDR2 FYNNEI. V lost 7 bases and J 3 bases, leaving 15 bases between the germline ends. The receptor's source is a woman in her 30s in good health and CMV-seronegative. Specimen: PBMCs. The chain employs TRBV2 and TRBJ1-4; D is unclear. The CDR3 loop reads CASKREGLANEKLFF. CDR3 sequence (DNA): TGTGCCAGCAAGAGGGAAGGTCTGGCTAATGAAAAACTGTTTTTT. The entire variable domain, with the rest obtained from reference TRBV2 and TRBJ1-4, is as follows: EPEVTQTPSHQVTQMGQEVILRCVPISNHLYFYWYRQILGQKVEFLVSFYNNEISEKSEIFDDQFSVERPDGSNFTLKIRSTKLEDSAMYFCASKREGLANEKLFFGSGTQLSVL.